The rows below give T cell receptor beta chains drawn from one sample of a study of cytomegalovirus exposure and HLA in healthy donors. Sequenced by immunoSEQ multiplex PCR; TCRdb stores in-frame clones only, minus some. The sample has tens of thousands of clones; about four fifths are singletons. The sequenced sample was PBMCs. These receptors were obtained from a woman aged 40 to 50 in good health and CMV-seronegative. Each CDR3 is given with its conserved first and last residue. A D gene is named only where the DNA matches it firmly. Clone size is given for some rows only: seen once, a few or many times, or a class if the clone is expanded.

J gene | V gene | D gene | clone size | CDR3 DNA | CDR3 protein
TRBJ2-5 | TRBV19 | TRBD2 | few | TGTGCCAGTAGTATAGCCGCTGGTCTAGCGGGTCAGACCCAGTACTTC | CASSIAAGLAGQTQYF
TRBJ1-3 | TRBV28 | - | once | TGTGCGTCCGGGACACAAAACACCATATATTTT | CASGTQNTIYF
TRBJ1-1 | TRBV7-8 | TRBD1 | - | TGTGCCAGCACCCTCAGGGGGAGGCACACTGAAGCTTTCTTT | CASTLRGRHTEAFF
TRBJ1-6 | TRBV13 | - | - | TGTGCCAGCAGCGCATCGGGTCGAATCTATAATTCACCCCTCCACTTT | CASSASGRIYNSPLHF
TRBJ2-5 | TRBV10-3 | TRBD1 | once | TGTGCCATCAGTGACCTCCGACAGGGGGCGGGAGAGACCCAGTACTTC | CAISDLRQGAGETQYF
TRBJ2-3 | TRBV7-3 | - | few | TGTGCCAGCAGCTTAGGAGGGGGCAGAGATACGCAGTATTTT | CASSLGGGRDTQYF
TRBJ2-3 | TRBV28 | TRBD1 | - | TGTGCCAGCAGCTCACCAGGGGGAAGGGATACGCAGTATTTT | CASSSPGGRDTQYF
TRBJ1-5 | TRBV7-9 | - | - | TGTGCCAGCAGCTATGCCACAGGGCAGCCCCAGCATTTT | CASSYATGQPQHF
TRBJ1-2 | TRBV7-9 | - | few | TGTGCCAGTCGTACCGTGCAGGGGAGGGACGGCTACACCTTC | CASRTVQGRDGYTF
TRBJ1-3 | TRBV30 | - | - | TGTGCCTGGAGGGGCACAGGGTACTCTGGAAACACCATATATTTT | CAWRGTGYSGNTIYF
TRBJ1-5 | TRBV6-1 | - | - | TGTGCCAGCAGTGAAGTTACAGGGAATCAGCCCCAGCATTTT | CASSEVTGNQPQHF
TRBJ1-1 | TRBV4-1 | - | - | TGCGCCAGCAGCCAAGAGGAGGTGGGTTGGACTGAAGCTTTCTTT | CASSQEEVGWTEAFF
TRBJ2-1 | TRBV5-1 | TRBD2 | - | TGCGCCAGCAGCCTTGGGACTAGCGGGGGCTACAATGAGCAGTTCTTC | CASSLGTSGGYNEQFF
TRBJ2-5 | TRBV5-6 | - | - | TGTGCCAGCAGCCGCCCGGGGAGAGTTCGAGAGACCCAGTACTTC | CASSRPGRVRETQYF
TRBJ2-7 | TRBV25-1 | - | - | TGTGCCGGCAGTGATTCAAACAGGCCCCCCTACTACGAGCAGTACTTC | CAGSDSNRPPYYEQYF
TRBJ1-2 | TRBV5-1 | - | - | TGCGCCAGCAGTGGGGAGCCCACAAGTGGCTACACCTTC | CASSGEPTSGYTF
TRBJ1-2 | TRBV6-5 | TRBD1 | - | TGTGCCAGCAGGCGACAGGGGGCCAGGAATGGCTACACCTTC | CASRRQGARNGYTF
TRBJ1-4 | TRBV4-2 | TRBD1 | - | TGTGCCAGCAGCCAAGACCAGACAGGGCGCAATGAAAAACTGTTTTTT | CASSQDQTGRNEKLFF
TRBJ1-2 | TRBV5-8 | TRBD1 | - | TGTGCCAGCAGCTCGGGGGACAGGGGGTTTCGTGGCTACACCTTC | CASSSGDRGFRGYTF
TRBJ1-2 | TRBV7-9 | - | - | TGTGCCAGCACCCCAGTTTGGCGGGGGCAGGTCTATGGCTACACCTTC | CASTPVWRGQVYGYTF
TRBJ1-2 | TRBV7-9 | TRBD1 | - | TGTGCCAGCAGCCTCGGGACAGGGTATACTGGCTACACCTTC | CASSLGTGYTGYTF
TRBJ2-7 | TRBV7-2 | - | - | TGTGCCAGCAGCTTAGGCTCCAAACTCTCCTACGAGCAGTACTTC | CASSLGSKLSYEQYF
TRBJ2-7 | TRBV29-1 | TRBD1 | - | TGCAGCGTTAGACAGGGTGGAGAGCAGTACTTC | CSVRQGGEQYF
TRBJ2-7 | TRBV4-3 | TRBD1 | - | TGCGCCAGCAGCCAATCTGCGACAGGGGAATCCTACGAGCAGTACTTC | CASSQSATGESYEQYF
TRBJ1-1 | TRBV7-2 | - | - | TGTGCCAGCAAAGTATCAGTGAACACTGAAGCTTTCTTT | CASKVSVNTEAFF
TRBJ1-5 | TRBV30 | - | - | TGTGCCTGGTCCTTCACGGGTGATCAGCCCCAGCATTTT | CAWSFTGDQPQHF
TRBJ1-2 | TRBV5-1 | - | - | TGCGCCAGCATCGTAACCCCGGCGGGAAACTATGGCTACCCCTTC | CASIVTPAGNYGYPF
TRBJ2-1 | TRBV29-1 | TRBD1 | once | TGCAGCGTCCGGACAGGGGCCTACAATGAGCAGTTCTTC | CSVRTGAYNEQFF
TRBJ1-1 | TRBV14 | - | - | TGTGCCAGCAGCCTATTCACCGGAGCTGAAGCTTTCTTT | CASSLFTGAEAFF
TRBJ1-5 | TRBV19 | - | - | TGTGCCAGTAGTATCCGACTCAGAGGGGGTAGCGGGAATCAGCCCCAGCATTTT | CASSIRLRGGSGNQPQHF
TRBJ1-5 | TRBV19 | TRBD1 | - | TGTGCCAGTAGTATAAGTCAGGGGGCAGGCCAGCCCCAGCATTTT | CASSISQGAGQPQHF
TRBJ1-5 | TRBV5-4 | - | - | TGTGCCAGCAGCTTCGGGCAGGGAAGCAATCAGCCCCAGCATTTT | CASSFGQGSNQPQHF
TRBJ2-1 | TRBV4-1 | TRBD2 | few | TGCGCCAGCAGCCAAGATCGGACTAGCGGGGGAGATGAGCAGTTCTTC | CASSQDRTSGGDEQFF
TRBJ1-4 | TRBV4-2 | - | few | TGTGCCAGCAGCCAAGATGGGGGGGAAAAACTGTTTTTT | CASSQDGGEKLFF
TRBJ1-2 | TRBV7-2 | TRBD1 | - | TGTGCCAGCAGCCTCGACAGGGGCGAGGGCTACACCTTC | CASSLDRGEGYTF
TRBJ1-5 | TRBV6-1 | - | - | TGTGCCAGCAGCGAAGCGTGGGTCCCCGGGGGAGCAAGCAATCAGCCCCAGCATTTT | CASSEAWVPGGASNQPQHF
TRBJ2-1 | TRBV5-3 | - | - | TGTGCCAGGACCCAGGTTTGGGTGAATGAGCAGTTCTTC | CARTQVWVNEQFF
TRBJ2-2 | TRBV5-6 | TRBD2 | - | TGTGCCAGCAGCCTTGGGAGGGCCGGGGAGCTGTTTTTT | CASSLGRAGELFF
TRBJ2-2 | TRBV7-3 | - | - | TGTGCCAGCAGCTTAACACCGGGGTCGGTCGGGGAGCTGTTTTTT | CASSLTPGSVGELFF
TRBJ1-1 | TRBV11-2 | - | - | TGTGCCAGCAGCTTAGAAGGTCGGGGGGACACTGAAGCTTTCTTT | CASSLEGRGDTEAFF
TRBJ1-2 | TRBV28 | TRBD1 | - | TGTGCCAGCAGTAGGGACAGGGGAGGGGGCTACACCTTC | CASSRDRGGGYTF
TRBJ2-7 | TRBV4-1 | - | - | TGCGCCAGCAGCCTCCAGGGCGGGGCATGGTACGAGCAGTACTTC | CASSLQGGAWYEQYF
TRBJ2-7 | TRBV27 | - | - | TGTGCCAGCATCCCTACCCCCTGGGGGCGAAGGGGAAACGAGCAGTACTTC | CASIPTPWGRRGNEQYF
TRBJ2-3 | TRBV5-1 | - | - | TGCGCCAGCAGCTTATCGCTTAGGCAGTATTTT | CASSLSLRQYF
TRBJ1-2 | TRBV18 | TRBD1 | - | TGTGCCAGCCATGAAGGGGACAGCCCCTATGGCTACACCTTC | CASHEGDSPYGYTF
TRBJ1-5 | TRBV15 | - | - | TGTGCCACCAGCAGAGATTGGGCAGGGAGGGCCGATCAGCCCCAGCATTTT | CATSRDWAGRADQPQHF
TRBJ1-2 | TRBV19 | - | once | TGTGCCAGTAGTACATCTTGGGGGGGATCGGATGGCTACACCTTC | CASSTSWGGSDGYTF
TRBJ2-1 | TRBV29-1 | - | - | TGCAGCGTTGAGGACGGGACAAATGAGCAGTTCTTC | CSVEDGTNEQFF
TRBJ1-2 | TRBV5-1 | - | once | TGCGCCAGCAGCTTGGACCCGAGCGCTAACTATGGCTACACCTTC | CASSLDPSANYGYTF
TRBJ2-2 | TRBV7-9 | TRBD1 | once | TGTGCCAGCAGCCATCCGAGACAGGGGGCAGCCGGGGAGCTGTTTTTT | CASSHPRQGAAGELFF
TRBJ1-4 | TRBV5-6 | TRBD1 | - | TGTGCCAGCAGCCCGAGGAGACAGGGGAGGAATGAAAAACTGTTTTTT | CASSPRRQGRNEKLFF
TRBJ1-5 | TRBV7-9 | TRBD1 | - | TGTGCCAGCAGCCCGGACAGGCCAGATCAGCCCCAGCATTTT | CASSPDRPDQPQHF
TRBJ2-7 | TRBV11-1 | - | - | TGTGCCAGCAGCCACGCCGGACAGATCTACGAGCAGTACTTC | CASSHAGQIYEQYF
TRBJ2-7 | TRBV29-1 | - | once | TGCAGCGTTGAAGAAGTGGGAGTCGGGTCCTACGAGCAGTACTTC | CSVEEVGVGSYEQYF
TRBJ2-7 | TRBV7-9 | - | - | TGTTCCAGCAGCTTCAATACTTACGAGCAGTACTTC | CSSSFNTYEQYF
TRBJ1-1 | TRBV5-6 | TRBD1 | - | TGTGCCAGCAGCCTATTGGACAGGCGGACCACTGAAGCTTTCTTT | CASSLLDRRTTEAFF
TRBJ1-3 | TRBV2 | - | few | TGTGCCAGCGGGAGCTCTGGAAACACCATATATTTT | CASGSSGNTIYF